This T cell receptor (beta chain) derives from a study of low-dose radiotherapy and immunotherapy resistance in tumors. The CDR3 has 18 amino acids. Trimming removed 0 bases from V and 1 base from J; junction bases left unmatched: 6. The germline gives CDR1 LGHDT, CDR2 YNNKEL (reference sequence). Both TCRalpha and TCRbeta chains were reverse transcribed with V-gene-specific primers. It was with a constant-region primer and a V-primer adapter that TCRs were amplified over 20 PCR cycles. In TCRdb, the reads were re-called with MiXCR into one record per CDR3 protein. The table includes approximately 6,000 distinct CDR3 sequences, roughly 85% detected once.

The clonotype originates from a human donor with advanced metastatic prostate, ovarian, gallbladder or colorectal cancer (not recorded which). This table probably holds off-target reads from a library built for another chain. The genes are TRBV3-1 and TRBJ2-1; TRBD2 aligns across 10 bases. In DNA form, the CDR3 reads TGTGCCAGCAGCCAAGAAAGCACTAGCGGGACTTCCTACAATGAGCAGTTCTTC. This encodes CASSQESTSGTSYNEQFF.